This T cell receptor beta chain was recorded in a study of HIV-infected patients and healthy controls. Across the study: Total CDR3 counts per chain did not differ significantly between patients and controls.

This CDR3 is built from 14 residues. Germline V gives CDR1 DFQATT, CDR2 SNEGSKA (reference sequence). V dropped 3 bases and J dropped 6; count of bases not matched to a gene: 9. 500 ng RNA was reverse transcribed with alpha and beta constant-region primers. Separate chain-specific third strand synthesis with multiplexing indices produced the alpha and beta libraries. A 12-nucleotide barcode per molecule came from two concatenated random hexamers added pre-amplification. TCRdb re-called the 5' RACE reads through MiXCR, storing one row per CDR3 protein. Counted here are 9,500 or so distinct CDR3 sequences, about 5.2% occurring once; the ten biggest clones make up about 14%. The repertoire came from unfractionated whole blood and reflected all unsorted peripheral T cells. Of note for this clonotype: Its specificity is unknown.

Findings of the study overall: Healthy control repertoires had roughly threefold more distinct CDR3s than untreated HIV+ repertoires, and higher Shannon diversity.

The receptor's source is an adult with HIV infection. This material consisted of blood, taken before antiretroviral therapy. The V call is TRBV20-1, the J call TRBJ1-2; 8 bases line up with TRBD1. CDR3 sequence: CSARTTGQGDGYTF. As DNA, the CDR3 is TGCAGTGCTAGGACTACTGGACAGGGTGATGGCTACACCTTC.